The present T cell receptor (beta chain) was sequenced within a study of blood T cell repertoires in COVID-19. Across the whole study: The study drew acute and convalescent COVID-19 samples from the United States, Italy and Spain. The analysed material was cDNA or gDNA that came from T cells, B-cell-depleted T cells, or PBMCs.

Authors' processing steps: The authors estimated nucleated cell counts from reference gene primer amplification. TCRdb's table, derived via immunoSEQ multiplex PCR, lists solely in-frame clones and lacks some. The V and J calls and the clone size are those of that table, but D and trimming were determined from the DNA. The sample has about 20,000 clones; about 91% are singletons. V was pared by 4 bases and J by 2 bases, with 10 bases of the junction left unmatched. The CDR3 spans 16 residues. Germline CDR1 and CDR2: SGHRS and YFSETQ. The chain links TRBV5-1 to TRBJ2-5; 8 nucleotides match TRBD1. This TCR was recovered from a man aged 65 to 79 with active COVID-19. The sequencing sample was made of peripheral blood. CDR3 sequence reads: CASSQGWNRGQETQYF. Here the CDR3 DNA reads TGCGCCAGCAGCCAGGGGTGGAACAGGGGGCAAGAGACCCAGTACTTC.